The 15 T cell receptor beta chains given below trace back to one sample, sequenced in a study of blood T cell repertoires in COVID-19. The repertoire was sequenced with immunoSEQ multiplex PCR; TCRdb's copy has only in-frame clones and lacks some. The repertoire holds 150,000 to 200,000 clones, with over 70% as singletons. Sample: PBMCs or T cells enriched from blood (not recorded which). These receptors were taken from an older woman who had recovered from COVID-19.

The genes are TRBV5-5 and TRBJ1-2; D is possibly TRBD1 (5 bases). Germline CDR1 SGHKS, CDR2 YYEKEE (reference sequence). The CDR3 has 11 residues. V lost 6 bases to trimming and J lost 4 bases, with 7 bases between them. In DNA, the CDR3 is TGTGCCAGCACTGACAGCTATGGCTACACCTTC. Translated: CASTDSYGYTF. The whole variable domain, filled in from reference TRBV5-5 and TRBJ1-2, reads DAGVTQSPTHLIKTRGQQVTLRCSPISGHKSVSWYQQVLGQGPQFIFQYYEKEERGRGNFPDRFSARQFPNYSSELNVNALLLGDSALYLCASTDSYGYTFGSGTRLTVV.

The rearrangement uses TRBV3-1 (or the pseudogene TRBV3-2) and TRBJ1-3; D gene unclear. The CDR3 extends over 15 amino acids. Germline V lookup: CDR1 LGHDT, CDR2 YNNKEL (reference sequence). The V end was cut by 1 base, the J end by 0 bases, with 7 bases between. The CDR3 DNA reads TGTGCCAGCAGCCAAGGTGTTAACTCTGGAAACACCATATATTTT. Translated, it gives CASSQGVNSGNTIYF.

The chain couples TRBV4-1 to TRBJ2-5, with TRBD2 identical over 10 bases. V lost 4 bases and J lost 1; bases outside the gene matches: 6. The CDR3 covers 16 residues. Germline assignment: CDR1 MGHRA and CDR2 YSYEKL. CDR3 nucleotides: TGCGCCAGCAGCCCTGGACTAGCGGAGGGCCAAGAGACCCAGTACTTC. This codes for CASSPGLAEGQETQYF.

The chain recombines TRBV19 with TRBJ1-5, with D tentatively TRBD1 (6 bases). CDR1 is LNHDA, CDR2 SQIVND, per germline (reference sequence). This CDR3 contains 15 residues. Trimming removed 5 bases at V and 0 bases at J, with 11 bases between. This CDR3 is CASSSSDSSNQPQHF. The DNA of the CDR3 is TGTGCCAGTAGTTCCTCGGACAGTAGCAATCAGCCCCAGCATTTT.

This chain joins TRBV7-3 and TRBJ2-3; 9 nucleotides line up with TRBD2. The CDR3 contains 15 residues. After removal of 3 bases from V and 6 bases from J, the junction contained 7 bases not matched to a gene. Per the germline V gene, CDR1 is SGHTA and CDR2 is FQGTGA. For the CDR3, the DNA is TGTGCCAGCAGCTTGTCTGGCGGGAGGGCCGATACGCAGTATTTT. Amino acids: CASSLSGGRADTQYF.

V usage is TRBV3-1 (or the pseudogene TRBV3-2) and J usage is TRBJ1-2, with a weak D call TRBD1 (6 bases). From germline, CDR1 is LGHDT and CDR2 YNNKEL (reference sequence). The V end was cut by 4 bases, the J end by 2 bases, with 8 bases between. The length of the CDR3 is 13 residues. DNA for the CDR3: TGTGCCAGCAGCCTCGGACAGAACTATGGCTACACCTTC. Its translation is CASSLGQNYGYTF.

This chain connects TRBV19 to TRBJ2-6; the D gene is possibly TRBD2 (6 bases). Trimming left V 4 bases short and J 1 base short, with 20 bases between. Looked up from germline, CDR1 is LNHDA and CDR2 is SQIVND (reference sequence). There are 19 residues in the CDR3. As DNA, the CDR3 is TGTGCCAGTAGTACCTCCTTTGGGCGGGACGCTTCTGGGGCCAACGTCCTGACTTTC. Protein sequence: CASSTSFGRDASGANVLTF. The entire variable domain, with the rest obtained from reference TRBV19 and TRBJ2-6, is as follows: DGGITQSPKYLFRKEGQNVTLSCEQNLNHDAMYWYRQDPGQGLRLIYYSQIVNDFQKGDIAEGYSVSREKKESFPLTVTSAQKNPTAFYLCASSTSFGRDASGANVLTFGAGSRLTVL.

The chain has TRBV6-5 and TRBJ2-7; TRBD1 matches 7 bases. CDR1 is MNHEY, CDR2 SVGAGI, per germline. This CDR3 has 12 residues. With V trimmed by 5 bases and J by 3 bases, 1 base remained unmatched. CDR3 protein: CASSRQGYEQYF. The CDR3, as DNA: TGTGCCAGCAGTAGACAGGGCTACGAGCAGTACTTC.

The gene calls are TRBV6-1 and TRBJ1-4; the match to TRBD1 covers 10 bases. The CDR3 length is 16 residues. CDR1 is MNHNS and CDR2 is SASEGT in the germline V gene. V lost 3 bases to trimming and J lost 8 bases; unmatched junction nucleotides: 9. CDR3 DNA: TGTGCCAGCAGTGATCCGGGGACAGGGGCAGGGGAAAAACTGTTTTTT. It specifies CASSDPGTGAGEKLFF.

This clone has a single count. The chain has TRBV2 and TRBJ2-3, with D possibly matching TRBD2 (5 bases). V lost 7 bases and J lost 3, with 17 bases in between. This CDR3 spans 15 amino acids. Germline assignment: CDR1 SNHLY and CDR2 FYNNEI. CDR3 protein: CASTRAVGMTDTQYF. The DNA of the CDR3 is TGTGCCAGCACACGGGCTGTCGGGATGACAGATACGCAGTATTTT.

The sample holds a few counts of this clone. CDR3: CASSPVNGAESGYTF. The CDR3 DNA sequence: TGTGCCAGCAGCCCCGTTAACGGAGCGGAGTCCGGCTACACCTTC. The V and J genes are TRBV3-1 (or the pseudogene TRBV3-2) and TRBJ1-2; D ambiguous. The CDR3 is 15 amino acids. CDR1 is LGHDT and CDR2 is YNNKEL in the germline V gene (reference sequence). V lost 4 bases and J lost 8, with 20 bases in between.

This chain connects TRBV5-5 to TRBJ1-1; D call uncertain. V lost 0 bases and J 0 bases, leaving 6 bases between the germline ends. CDR1 SGHKS and CDR2 YYEKEE come from the germline V gene (reference sequence). This CDR3 is built from 14 residues. The CDR3 DNA follows: TGTGCCAGCAGCTTGGACAACATGAACACTGAAGCTTTCTTT. Translating gives CASSLDNMNTEAFF.

The rearrangement uses TRBV9 and TRBJ2-1, with TRBD2 identical over 9 bases. CDR3 length: 18 residues. From germline, CDR1 is SGDLS and CDR2 YYNGEE. The J segment lost 0 bases and the V segment lost 0 bases, leaving 7 bases of the junction unmatched. This CDR3 reads CASSVAAGGGSSYNEQFF. The CDR3, as DNA: TGTGCCAGCAGCGTAGCGGCGGGGGGGGGATCCTCCTACAATGAGCAGTTCTTC.

This chain joins TRBV28 and TRBJ2-3; 12 nucleotides line up with TRBD2. The ends lost 6 bases at V and 4 bases at J; junction bases unmatched: 17. The germline CDR1 and CDR2 sequences are MDHEN and SYDVKM. The CDR3 covers 19 residues. CDR3 sequence reads: CASSFGEFGLAGGPDTQYF. The CDR3 nucleotides are TGTGCCAGCAGCTTTGGCGAGTTTGGGCTAGCGGGAGGGCCAGATACGCAGTATTTT.

V gene TRBV30 combines with J gene TRBJ1-3; 9 bases match TRBD1. V was pared by 0 bases and J by 8 bases, with 2 bases of the junction left unmatched. CDR1 GTSNPN and CDR2 SVGIG come from the germline V gene (reference sequence). This CDR3 is 13 amino acids long. DNA of the CDR3: TGTGCCTGGAGTGTACAGGGGGCGCACACCATATATTTT. Translation: CAWSVQGAHTIYF.